This T cell receptor beta chain was identified in a study of cytomegalovirus exposure and HLA in healthy donors. Study-wide results and caveats: The HLA-A and HLA-B alleles of most subjects were reportedly predicted accurately from TCR beta sequences. Later findings reportedly placed an Asian-associated ancestry cluster below the roughly 690-donor mean for N-insertions. In a later analysis, HLA-associated TCR beta chains were more clonally expanded than equally common others.

Researchers ran the PCR with 60 Vbeta and 13 Jbeta primers. Some clones are missing from TCRdb's copy, which holds only in-frame ones; the method was immunoSEQ multiplex PCR. The table includes under 200,000 clones, 65% to 85% detected once. Germline values: CDR1 SGHDN, CDR2 FVKESK. The ends lost 3 bases at V and 6 bases at J; junction bases unmatched: 8. The length of the CDR3 is 17 residues. About this clone itself: Its antigen is undetermined.

The clonotype originates from a male donor in good health and CMV-seropositive. The genes are TRBV14 and TRBJ2-1, with TRBD2 identical over 13 bases. Sequencing was performed on PBMCs. The CDR3 loop reads CASSQGLAGRGTNEQFF. The CDR3 nucleotides are TGTGCCAGCAGCCAGGGACTAGCGGGGCGAGGGACCAATGAGCAGTTCTTC. Using reference TRBV14 and TRBJ2-1 for the parts outside the CDR3, the full variable domain is EAGVTQFPSHSVIEKGQTVTLRCDPISGHDNLYWYRRVMGKEIKFLLHFVKESKQDESGMPNNRFLAERTGGTYSTLKVQPAELEDSGVYFCASSQGLAGRGTNEQFFGPGTRLTVL.